What follows describes a single T cell receptor (beta chain). Sequenced by immunoSEQ multiplex PCR; TCRdb stores in-frame clones only, minus some. The sample holds 20,000 to 25,000 clones; approximately 90% are singletons and the top ten take about 10%. The sample comes from a study of control samples from healthy donors and cancer patients. Source material: PBMCs. This receptor was taken from an older woman with head and neck cancer.

CDR3: CASSLGPPKTQYF. The CDR3 DNA is TGTGCCAGCAGTTTAGGGCCCCCCAAGACCCAGTACTTC. The V call is TRBV28, the J call TRBJ2-5; no firm D call. V was clipped by 2 bases and J by 6 bases, with 10 bases between them. The CDR3 has 13 amino acids. The germline V gene encodes CDR1 MDHEN and CDR2 SYDVKM.